This passage covers 2 T cell receptor beta chains from one sample sequenced in a study of blood T cells in healthy people across ages. Sample-barcoded 5' priming and a J-beta primer mix drove a second PCR of roughly 6 to 12 cycles. TCRdb recomputed calls from the 5' RACE reads with MiXCR, one row per CDR3 protein. The repertoire has hundreds of thousands of distinct CDR3 sequences, about 50% of them found once; the top ten carry roughly 14%. Source material: blood. All receptors come from a woman older than 75 in good health.

The sample holds a few counts of this clonotype. The chain recombines TRBV29-1 with TRBJ2-5; possible D gene TRBD2, 5 bases. V was clipped by 0 bases and J by 5 bases, with 13 bases between them. The CDR3 has 14 amino acids. Germline CDR1 is SQVTM and CDR2 is ANQGSEA. CDR3 protein: CSVEDQAGVETQYF. The CDR3 DNA follows: TGCAGCGTTGAAGATCAGGCCGGGGTCGAGACCCAGTACTTC.

This clonotype was detected only a few times. The V call is TRBV2, the J call TRBJ2-1; D is uncertain. This CDR3 comprises 11 residues. In germline, CDR1 is SNHLY, CDR2 FYNNEI. Trimming cost V 6 bases and J 10 bases, with 10 bases left between them. The CDR3, as DNA: TGTGCCAGCAGGAATCTAGGGGAGCAGTTCTTC. The encoded protein is CASRNLGEQFF.